The 16 T cell receptor beta chains in this list originate from one sample, sequenced in a study of blood T cell repertoires in COVID-19. Clones were sequenced by immunoSEQ multiplex PCR, and TCRdb holds only the in-frame ones, with some missing. The repertoire includes 89,000 or so clones, around 85% of them detected once, and roughly 12% sits in the top ten. Sequencing was done on a sample of peripheral blood. The receptors here all came from a human donor in a cohort sampled during active COVID-19.

This rearrangement joins TRBV6-5 to TRBJ1-2; maybe TRBD1 (5 bases). Germline assignment: CDR1 MNHEY and CDR2 SVGAGI. The CDR3 runs 14 residues. V lost 5 bases, J lost 8 bases, and 18 bases lay in between. CDR3 amino acids: CASSIGDGTGGYTF. The CDR3 DNA follows: TGTGCCAGCAGTATAGGGGATGGGACTGGAGGCTACACCTTC.

This clone showed up just once. The chain is built from TRBV15 and TRBJ1-5; possibly TRBD1 for D (5 bases). The CDR3 has 15 amino acids. Trimming pared 3 bases from V and 7 bases from J, leaving 16 bases between. Germline assignment: CDR1 LNHNV and CDR2 YYDKDF (reference sequence). The CDR3 loop is CATSSADHPGQPQHF. The CDR3, as DNA: TGTGCCACCAGCAGTGCAGACCACCCAGGGCAGCCCCAGCATTTT.

This chain links TRBV6-5 with TRBJ1-6, with 7 bases identical to TRBD1. Germline assignment: CDR1 MNHEY and CDR2 SVGAGI. V dropped 5 bases and J dropped 9; count of bases not matched to a gene: 4. The CDR3 loop spans 13 amino acids. CDR3 nucleotide sequence: TGTGCCAGCAGTCAACAGGGGAGTTCACCCCTCCACTTT. Its translation is CASSQQGSSPLHF.

The genes are TRBV19 and TRBJ1-6; D not certain. Looked up from germline, CDR1 is LNHDA and CDR2 is SQIVND (reference sequence). The CDR3 is made up of 16 amino acids. V lost 4 bases to trimming and J lost 3 bases, with 13 bases between them. CDR3 in amino acids: CASSTRRTDYNSPLHF. In DNA, the CDR3 is TGTGCCAGTAGTACCCGGAGGACGGACTATAATTCACCCCTCCACTTT.

The CDR3 nucleotides are TGTGCTAGTGGTTTGGGAGTAACCCCCTACGAGCAGTACTTC. Amino acids: CASGLGVTPYEQYF. The chain links TRBV12-5 to TRBJ2-7; D unclear. V shed 1 base and J shed 2 bases, with 9 bases lying between them. Germline CDR1 LGHNT, CDR2 FRNRAP. There are 14 residues in the CDR3.

The V and J genes are TRBV19 and TRBJ1-1, with 7 bases that match TRBD1. The CDR3 contains 15 residues. Germline CDR1 is LNHDA and CDR2 is SQIVND (reference sequence). The trim removed 5 bases at V and 8 bases at J, leaving 14 bases unmatched. The CDR3 sequence is CASSDGKQGKVEAFF. DNA for the CDR3: TGTGCCAGTAGTGACGGGAAACAGGGGAAGGTAGAAGCTTTCTTT.

The rearrangement links TRBV7-8 to TRBJ2-7, with a possible D match to TRBD2 (5 bases). Germline V gene lookup returns CDR1 SGHVS and CDR2 FQNEAQ. The CDR3 covers 12 residues. V shed 2 bases and J shed 7 bases, with 9 bases lying between them. For the CDR3, the DNA is TGTGCCAGCAGCTTAACTAGGGCGGAGCAGTACTTC. It encodes CASSLTRAEQYF. Looking up the rest from reference TRBV7-8 and TRBJ2-7 gives the full variable domain: GAGVSQSPRYKVAKRGQDVALRCDPISGHVSLFWYQQALGQGPEFLTYFQNEAQLDKSGLPSDRFFAERPEGSVSTLKIQRTQQEDSAVYLCASSLTRAEQYFGPGTRLTVT.

CDR3 in DNA: TGTGCCAGCAGCCAAGATAGGAGACAGGAATATTACTACGAGCAGTACTTC. Translated, it gives CASSQDRRQEYYYEQYF. The chain recombines TRBV3-1 (or the pseudogene TRBV3-2) with TRBJ2-7, with TRBD1 as a possible D gene (6 bases). The CDR3 is made up of 17 amino acids. CDR1 and CDR2 (germline): LGHDT, YNNKEL (reference sequence). Trimming stripped 0 bases from V and 3 bases from J, with 18 bases between.

V gene TRBV18 combines with J gene TRBJ1-4; D remains unclear. CDR1 and CDR2 from the germline V gene are KGHSH and LQKENI. The CDR3 is 13 amino acids. V was pared by 4 bases and J by 6 bases, with 9 bases between. CDR3 bases: TGTGCCAGCTCACGCGAAGAGTATGAAAAACTGTTTTTT. Amino acids: CASSREEYEKLFF.

The chain is built from TRBV28 and TRBJ1-5; no definite D call. Germline V gene sequence: CDR1 MDHEN, CDR2 SYDVKM. The CDR3 runs 16 residues. V lost 5 bases, J lost 1 base, and 15 bases lay in between. CDR3 loop: CASSPLSGSSNQPQHF. Written as DNA, the CDR3 is TGTGCCAGCAGTCCCTTGTCAGGTTCAAGCAATCAGCCCCAGCATTTT.

The chain joins TRBV5-4 to TRBJ2-2, with 9 positions matching TRBD1. Germline loops: CDR1 SGHNT, CDR2 YYREEE (reference sequence). The V gene end was trimmed by 3 bases and the J gene end by 1 base; junction bases not matched to a gene: 4. The CDR3 sequence is 16 residues long. CDR3 residues: CASSWDRARNTGELFF. CDR3 nucleotides: TGTGCCAGCAGCTGGGACAGGGCCCGGAACACCGGGGAGCTGTTTTTT.

This sequence joins TRBV28 and TRBJ2-3, with D possibly TRBD2 on 5 matching bases. Germline values: CDR1 MDHEN, CDR2 SYDVKM. The germline V and J ends were trimmed by 2 bases and 2 bases, with 11 bases remaining between them. The CDR3 contains 15 residues. CDR3 loop: CASSLAGQSTDTQYF. The CDR3 DNA follows: TGTGCCAGCAGTTTAGCGGGCCAGTCCACAGATACGCAGTATTTT.

The CDR3 DNA reads TGTGCCAGCAGCCAGGGGACCGGGACAGGGGGTCTTGGCAATGAGCAGTTCTTC. Translating it yields CASSQGTGTGGLGNEQFF. The genes are TRBV3-1 (or the pseudogene TRBV3-2) and TRBJ2-1, with TRBD1 matching 11 bases. The germline V gene has CDR1 LGHDT and CDR2 YNNKEL (reference sequence). CDR3 length: 18 residues. The ends lost 3 bases at V and 6 bases at J; junction bases unmatched: 13.

The V call is TRBV6-5, the J call TRBJ2-7; 9 bases agree with TRBD1. Germline V gene sequence: CDR1 MNHEY, CDR2 SVGAGI. Germline trimming cut 11 bases from V and 3 bases from J; bases unmatched to any gene: 8. The CDR3 consists of 13 residues. For the CDR3, the DNA is TGTGCCGCTAGGACAGGGGTGAACTACGAGCAGTACTTC. Its translation is CAARTGVNYEQYF.

On this clone itself: Other DNA sequences within the sample encode an identical CDR3. The chain joins TRBV19 to TRBJ1-1; D remains ambiguous. The CDR3 loop spans 13 amino acids. Germline-derived CDR1 and CDR2 are LNHDA and SQIVND (reference sequence). V lost 3 bases, J lost 0 bases, and 5 bases lay in between. The CDR3 loop reads CASSIRVNTEAFF. For the CDR3, the DNA is TGTGCCAGTAGTATTCGGGTGAACACTGAAGCTTTCTTT.

Written as DNA, the CDR3 is TGTGCCAGCAGCTTAGATCCAAGGATCAGGGGAGCCCCCTACAATGAGCAGTTCTTC. Its protein is CASSLDPRIRGAPYNEQFF. This chain joins TRBV11-2 and TRBJ2-1; TRBD1 might be the D (6 bases). The germline V gene has CDR1 SGHAT and CDR2 FQNNGV. Trimming pared 0 bases from V and 2 bases from J, leaving 20 bases between. CDR3 length: 19 residues.